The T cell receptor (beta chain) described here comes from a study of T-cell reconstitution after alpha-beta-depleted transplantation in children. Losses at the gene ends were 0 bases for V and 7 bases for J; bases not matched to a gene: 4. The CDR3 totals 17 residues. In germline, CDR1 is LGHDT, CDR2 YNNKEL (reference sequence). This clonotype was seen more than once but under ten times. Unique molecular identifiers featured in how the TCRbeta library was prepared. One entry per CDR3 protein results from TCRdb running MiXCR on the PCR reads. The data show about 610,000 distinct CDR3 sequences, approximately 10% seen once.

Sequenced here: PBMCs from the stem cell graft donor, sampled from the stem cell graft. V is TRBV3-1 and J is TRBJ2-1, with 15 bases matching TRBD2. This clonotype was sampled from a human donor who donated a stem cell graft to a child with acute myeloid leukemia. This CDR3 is CASSQEGLAGGANEQFF. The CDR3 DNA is TGTGCCAGCAGCCAAGAGGGACTAGCGGGAGGCGCGAATGAGCAGTTCTTC.